These T cell receptor beta chains were read from a single sample in a study of PD-L1 blockade in urothelial cancer. This table comes from immunoSEQ multiplex PCR, and its TCRdb copy is limited to in-frame clones, with some not included. The sample lists more than 65,000 clones; about nine tenths were seen once. The sequencing here drew on PBMCs, taken around atezolizumab (anti-PD-L1) treatment. The source is a woman in her 70s with urothelial cancer. The CDR3 runs from the conserved cysteine through the conserved F or W.

V | length | CDR3
TRBV19 | 15 | CASSTNPIRNQPQHF
TRBV9 | 14 | CASSEGQGNTEAFF
TRBV9 | 15 | CASSLLGQLQETQYF
TRBV6-5 | 15 | CASSPDRGVNQPQHF
TRBV5-1 | 12 | CASSLDNYEQYF
TRBV6-5 | 14 | CASSYLQGVDEAFF
TRBV28 | 16 | CASSSLAGSNRYEQFF
TRBV28 | 14 | CASSLTSGKREQYF
TRBV28 | 16 | CASNLSGGGNTGELFF
TRBV7-2 | 17 | CASSLIRTSGGAGTQYF
TRBV29-1 | 12 | CSVGSSSDTQYF
TRBV18 | 14 | CASSPYSESYEQYF
TRBV5-1 | 14 | CASRLSGFYNEQFF
TRBV7-6 | 13 | CASSLPQGYEQFF
TRBV5-4 | 15 | CASSLFRTAQETQYF
TRBV4-1 | 16 | CASSQAGRDNTGELFF
TRBV19 | 14 | CASTLTGGDYGYTF
TRBV18 | 13 | CASSPTVNQPQHF
TRBV2 | 15 | CASSEWTGPSYEQYF
TRBV19 | 16 | CASSFPDRASNQPQHF
TRBV5-8 | 18 | CASAHTQGSGYSNQPQHF
TRBV2 | 13 | CARQGRLDYGYTF
TRBV9 | 16 | CASSVLRTGGTDTQYF
TRBV28 | 13 | CASSSDRAPEQYF
TRBV30 | 13 | CAWSMGFQETQYF
TRBV5-1 | 18 | CASSPQGTGIAGDNEQFF
TRBV18 | 14 | CASSPREGFPEAFF
TRBV29-1 | 14 | CSVPTTSSNTEAFF
TRBV5-6 | 14 | CASSLVGTDEKLFF
TRBV6-1 | 15 | CASSEFKLAGETQYF
TRBV10-1 | 17 | CASSGYRAGGDTGELFF
TRBV11-2 | 14 | CASSPSGSKDTQYF
TRBV5-6 | 18 | CASTLGRSSGRSPREQYF
TRBV10-3 | 15 | CAIARQGANTGELFF
TRBV18 | 14 | CASSLSGQAYGYTF
TRBV18 | 15 | CASSSETSLDQPQHF
TRBV4-1 | 14 | CASSQEGGGQPQHF
TRBV7-9 | 14 | CASTPDRDNEKLFF
TRBV2 | 15 | CASSPTGGMNTEAFF
TRBV14 | 15 | CASSQGRTSQETQYF
TRBV19 | 14 | CASSMIVWNTEAFF
TRBV5-4 | 13 | CASSAGGSYEQYF
TRBV11-2 | 15 | CASSLTEIPSNEQFF
TRBV30 | 15 | CAWSVFGQGADTQYF
TRBV29-1 | 12 | CSVERTNTEAFF
TRBV2 | 15 | CASMGQGISRNTIYF
TRBV7-2 | 15 | CASSAGQVGVSPLHF
TRBV4-1 | 15 | CASSQVDREVGELFF
TRBV30 | 14 | CAWTRDIETDTQYF
TRBV2 | 14 | CASRDRGSDYEQYF
TRBV4-2 | 14 | CASSRGQNNSPLHF
TRBV27 | 15 | CASSLSRHSGNTIYF
TRBV5-1 | 14 | CASSLGQGKETQYF